Listed below are T cell receptor beta chains from one sample, sequenced in a study of blood T cell repertoires in COVID-19. Profiled with immunoSEQ multiplex PCR; TCRdb holds only in-frame clones, not every one. Here the sample spans about 480,000 clones, around 89% being singletons. Sample: PBMCs or T cells enriched from blood (not recorded which). Source of these receptors: a woman aged 40 to 55 who had recovered from COVID-19. Both conserved end residues are trimmed from each CDR3. The order of the fields is J gene, V gene, CDR3 protein.

j_gene: TRBJ2-1; v_gene: TRBV14; CDR3aa: ASSQVRGYNEQF
j_gene: TRBJ2-1; v_gene: TRBV12-5; CDR3aa: ASGLVRTGIFKSSYNEQF
j_gene: TRBJ2-2; v_gene: TRBV28; CDR3aa: ASSTGLAANTGELF
j_gene: TRBJ1-2; v_gene: TRBV4-3; CDR3aa: ASSGPESNYGYT
j_gene: TRBJ2-5; v_gene: TRBV5-1; CDR3aa: ASSSNLAGVETQY
j_gene: TRBJ1-1; v_gene: TRBV7-2; CDR3aa: ASSPGRVTEAF
j_gene: TRBJ1-2; v_gene: TRBV5-1; CDR3aa: ASSLSTGPYGYT
j_gene: TRBJ2-2; v_gene: TRBV6-5; CDR3aa: ASSTGYTGELF
j_gene: TRBJ1-5; v_gene: TRBV6-2/TRBV6-3; CDR3aa: ASSYPAAGNQPQH
j_gene: TRBJ2-1; v_gene: TRBV13; CDR3aa: ASSPGLAGAYEQF
j_gene: TRBJ1-2; v_gene: TRBV18; CDR3aa: ASSPPRDYGYT
j_gene: TRBJ2-7; v_gene: TRBV7-2; CDR3aa: ASSPRRSLYEQY
j_gene: TRBJ1-5; v_gene: TRBV7-2; CDR3aa: ASSKDRVGNQPQH
j_gene: TRBJ2-3; v_gene: TRBV19; CDR3aa: ASSLRLAGGPDTQY
j_gene: TRBJ1-4; v_gene: TRBV2; CDR3aa: ASRGERGLEKLF
j_gene: TRBJ1-1; v_gene: TRBV6-5; CDR3aa: ASSSVTGAF
j_gene: TRBJ1-2; v_gene: TRBV2; CDR3aa: ASGGGYT
j_gene: TRBJ2-7; v_gene: TRBV12-3/TRBV12-4; CDR3aa: ASSPGTSYEQY
j_gene: TRBJ1-1; v_gene: TRBV29-1; CDR3aa: SATGQGNVIGAF
j_gene: TRBJ2-7; v_gene: TRBV18; CDR3aa: ASSPRTSHLEQY
j_gene: TRBJ1-1; v_gene: TRBV15; CDR3aa: ATSINGPGDTEAF
j_gene: TRBJ2-2; v_gene: TRBV7-9; CDR3aa: ASSLARQGELF
j_gene: TRBJ2-7; v_gene: TRBV27; CDR3aa: ASSRYRGLSGEQY
j_gene: TRBJ2-7; v_gene: TRBV30; CDR3aa: AWGGLPSYEQY
j_gene: TRBJ2-2; v_gene: TRBV5-6; CDR3aa: ASSRRSNTGELF
j_gene: TRBJ1-3; v_gene: TRBV6-2/TRBV6-3; CDR3aa: ASSYFGTVENTIY
j_gene: TRBJ1-6; v_gene: TRBV2; CDR3aa: ASSESGQENSPLH
j_gene: TRBJ1-4; v_gene: TRBV7-9; CDR3aa: ASSLQGTMTNEKLF
j_gene: TRBJ1-5; v_gene: TRBV24-1; CDR3aa: ATSESGRGPNQPQH
j_gene: TRBJ2-1; v_gene: TRBV7-9; CDR3aa: AADSTTGYNEQF
j_gene: TRBJ1-3; v_gene: TRBV21-1; CDR3aa: ASSKNREGTGNTIY
j_gene: TRBJ2-1; v_gene: TRBV6-5; CDR3aa: ASDRSVAGDAEQF
j_gene: TRBJ2-7; v_gene: TRBV9; CDR3aa: ASSGSGGASYEQY
j_gene: TRBJ1-1; v_gene: TRBV15; CDR3aa: ATSRDPLQIANTEAF
j_gene: TRBJ1-2; v_gene: TRBV7-9; CDR3aa: ASRPKQLKPGTEDGYT
j_gene: TRBJ1-2; v_gene: TRBV7-9; CDR3aa: ASSWTGRISNYGYT
j_gene: TRBJ1-5; v_gene: TRBV25-1; CDR3aa: ASSELDRDNQPQH
j_gene: TRBJ1-2; v_gene: TRBV9; CDR3aa: ASSAFGGNYGYT
j_gene: TRBJ2-5; v_gene: TRBV9; CDR3aa: ASSSRPSEETQY
j_gene: TRBJ1-1; v_gene: TRBV10-1; CDR3aa: ASSESPGANTEAF
j_gene: TRBJ2-7; v_gene: TRBV5-6; CDR3aa: ASSSEDRGFYEQY
j_gene: TRBJ2-5; v_gene: TRBV4-1; CDR3aa: ASSQPDRGGGETQY
j_gene: TRBJ2-3; v_gene: TRBV29-1; CDR3aa: SVELGESTDTQY
j_gene: TRBJ2-2; v_gene: TRBV18; CDR3aa: ASSPTRTGELF
j_gene: TRBJ1-3; v_gene: TRBV4-2; CDR3aa: ASSLGQGARGNTIY
j_gene: TRBJ1-2; v_gene: TRBV7-2; CDR3aa: ASSLVGQGNYGYT
j_gene: TRBJ1-3; v_gene: TRBV19; CDR3aa: ASSTNRGTGNTIY
j_gene: TRBJ2-7; v_gene: TRBV27; CDR3aa: ASRTLAGPSYEQY
j_gene: TRBJ2-3; v_gene: TRBV19; CDR3aa: ASSTGQATDTQY
j_gene: TRBJ1-2; v_gene: TRBV11-2; CDR3aa: ASSSVPGQGSRGYT
j_gene: TRBJ2-7; v_gene: TRBV11-2; CDR3aa: ASSQSPGQDAYEQY
j_gene: TRBJ2-1; v_gene: TRBV9; CDR3aa: ASSGGQSGNEQF
j_gene: TRBJ2-5; v_gene: TRBV20-1; CDR3aa: SASRLDRGPNGAQY